The sequence of this T cell receptor (beta chain) was determined in a study of molecular identifiers for immune sequencing clone quantification. Study information: RNA from 20,000 or 100,000 naive CD8 cells was split five ways in replicates, with four sequenced. Study-wide findings and caveats: Clones carrying above 20 RNA copies accounted for over 98% of effector molecules, under 1% in naive cells. Jurkat TCR RNA that was spiked in from one cell was reportedly detectable among one million naive cells.

The V end was cut by 5 bases, the J end by 2 bases, with 8 bases between. CDR1 and CDR2 (germline): SGHRS, YFSETQ. CDR3 length equals 12 residues. TCRdb re-derived calls from the PCR reads in MiXCR, one entry per CDR3 protein. Among 38,000 or so distinct CDR3 sequences, about a fifth were seen once, and the ten largest hold about 7.4%. A CD8+CD4-CCR7+CD45RA+ gate was used to sort naive CD8 T cells. This clonotype came up many times. Its specificity is not known. This receptor was obtained from a human donor in good health. Some libraries in this study had Jurkat cell RNA spiked in. The genes are TRBV5-1 and TRBJ2-7, with D unresolved. Sequencing used naive CD8+ T cells from blood, with Jurkat cell RNA spiked in. Subset given: FACS-sorted CD8+CD4-CCR7+CD45RA+ naive T cells. The CDR3 here is CASSSDTYEQYF. Here the CDR3 DNA reads TGCGCCAGCAGTTCTGACACCTACGAGCAGTACTTC. The whole variable domain, filled in from reference TRBV5-1 and TRBJ2-7, reads KAGVTQTPRYLIKTRGQQVTLSCSPISGHRSVSWYQQTPGQGLQFLFEYFSETQRNKGNFPGRFSGRQFSNSRSEMNVSTLELGDSALYLCASSSDTYEQYFGPGTRLTVT.